This T cell receptor beta chain was documented in a study of OX40 agonist ivuxolimab in advanced cancers. The wider study: The eligibility criteria allowed prior anti-PD-1, anti-PD-L1 or anti-CTLA-4 therapy, and 40% had some. Findings of the study overall: Doses of 0.1 to 3.0 mg/kg were accompanied by clonal expansion of CD4+ and CD8+ blood T cells by week 6. Which antigen the expanded peripheral T cells recognized is unknown.

Blood sampling took place at baseline, cycle 4 day 1, and cycle 7 day 1. Measured with immunoSEQ multiplex PCR; TCRdb has only the in-frame clones, and not every one. The repertoire holds over 95,000 clones, around 90% seen once, with 0.25% to 0.35% in the top ten. Concerning this clone: As yet, its antigen is unknown.

V dropped 4 bases and J dropped 15 bases, with 25 bases sitting between them. Per germline, CDR1 LNHDA and CDR2 SQIVND (reference sequence). This CDR3 is built from 15 residues. The sample was CD4+ or CD8+ T cells sorted from blood, taken in a trial of the OX40 agonist ivuxolimab. This chain uses TRBV19 with TRBJ2-1; D tentatively reads TRBD1 or TRBD2 (8 bases each). The TCR sequence derives from an adult with an advanced solid tumor such as melanoma, head and neck, liver or kidney cancer. This CDR3 is CASSTQGVVAGTRFF. CDR3 DNA: TGTGCCAGTAGTACACAGGGGGTAGTAGCGGGAACCAGGTTCTTC.